One and the same sample provided the 27 T cell receptor beta chains below, sequenced in a study of cytomegalovirus exposure and HLA in healthy donors. The PCR had 60 Vbeta and 13 Jbeta primers. Method: immunoSEQ multiplex PCR; TCRdb's copy keeps in-frame clones and lacks some. The data contain about 150,000 clones, about 80% of them singletons. The specimen was PBMCs. The receptors come from a woman between 35 and 50 years old in good health and CMV-seronegative.

In its sample, this clone was seen once. The chain employs TRBV7-2 and TRBJ2-5, with 15 bases fitting TRBD2. The J call may not be correct, given that the DNA end is closer to TRBJ2-7. This CDR3 region has 18 residues. The germline V gene encodes CDR1 SGHTA and CDR2 FQGNSA. Here the CDR3 reads CASSYWTSGRAWGYEQYF. CDR3 DNA sequence: TGTGCCAGCAGCTATTGGACTAGCGGGAGGGCCTGGGGTTACGAGCAGTACTTC.

The chain has TRBV29-1 and TRBJ2-7, with 10 nucleotides matching TRBD1. This CDR3 is built from 14 residues. Germline assignment: CDR1 SQVTM and CDR2 ANQGSEA. Unmatched junction bases numbered 12, after V lost 6 bases and J lost 7 bases. The CDR3 nucleotides are TGCAGCGTACAACCGGGACAGGGGTCTGGGGAGCAGTACTTC. It is translated as CSVQPGQGSGEQYF.

This clone was recorded a few times. This rearrangement joins TRBV18 to TRBJ1-5; no firm D call. V dropped 2 bases and J dropped 2 bases, with 4 bases sitting between them. This CDR3 has 13 amino acids. Germline V lookup: CDR1 KGHSH, CDR2 LQKENI. CDR3 in amino acids: CASSPSGNQPQHF. The CDR3 DNA is TGTGCCAGCTCACCATCTGGCAATCAGCCCCAGCATTTT.

The rearrangement uses TRBV6-6 and TRBJ1-6; the D is unclear. The CDR3 consists of 14 residues. V shed 2 bases and J shed 9 bases, with 11 bases lying between them. The V gene's germline CDR1 is MNHNY and CDR2 SVGAGI (reference sequence). This CDR3 is CASSYLPYSSPLHF. CDR3 nucleotide sequence: TGTGCCAGCAGTTACCTCCCCTACAGTTCACCCCTCCACTTT.

The chain is built from TRBV11-3 and TRBJ1-1; tentative D call: TRBD1 (5 bases). The germline V and J ends were trimmed by 5 bases and 1 base, with 11 bases remaining between them. The germline CDR1 and CDR2 sequences are SGHNT and YENEEA. The CDR3 runs to 14 residues. The CDR3 sequence is CASSANQGNTEAFF. The CDR3 nucleotides read TGTGCCAGCAGCGCAAACCAGGGGAACACTGAAGCTTTCTTT.

The V gene is TRBV11-2, the J gene TRBJ1-2, with no clear D. The V end was cut by 5 bases, the J end by 0 bases, with 13 bases between. Germline CDR1 SGHAT, CDR2 FQNNGV. The CDR3 length is 15 residues. CDR3 in DNA: TGTGCCAGCAGCACCCCGGAACAGCCTAACTATGGCTACACCTTC. Translating it yields CASSTPEQPNYGYTF.

The chain employs TRBV5-1 and TRBJ2-2, with TRBD1 matching over 9 bases. Germline V gene sequence: CDR1 SGHRS, CDR2 YFSETQ. This CDR3 has 18 amino acids. Losses at the gene ends were 6 bases for V and 6 bases for J; bases not matched to a gene: 18. This CDR3 reads CASNIAGGTGIFPGELFF. CDR3 coding DNA: TGCGCCAGCAACATAGCCGGCGGGACAGGGATATTCCCCGGGGAGCTGTTTTTT.

CDR3 amino acids: CASSLGSGGANEQFF. CDR3 nucleotides: TGCGCCAGCAGCTTGGGGAGCGGGGGGGCAAATGAGCAGTTCTTC. This sequence joins TRBV5-1 and TRBJ2-1, with 10 bases that match TRBD2. CDR3 length: 15 residues. CDR1 and CDR2 (germline): SGHRS, YFSETQ. V lost 0 bases to trimming and J lost 7 bases; unmatched junction nucleotides: 4.

This clone has only one observation. The chain uses TRBV7-9 and TRBJ1-5; 11 nucleotides match TRBD1. The J segment lost 1 base and the V segment lost 5 bases, leaving 4 bases of the junction unmatched. Looked up from germline, CDR1 is SEHNR and CDR2 is FQNEAQ (reference sequence). This CDR3 comprises 16 residues. The CDR3 protein is CASSPGQGESNQPQHF. The CDR3 DNA reads TGTGCCAGCAGCCCGGGACAGGGGGAAAGCAATCAGCCCCAGCATTTT.

The rearrangement joins TRBV7-2 to TRBJ1-1; 11 bases fit TRBD1. In germline, CDR1 is SGHTA, CDR2 FQGNSA. V trimming: 5 bases; J trimming: 1 base; junction bases outside the gene matches: 3. The CDR3 is 15 residues long. CDR3 nucleotide sequence: TGTGCCAGCAGCCGGACAGGGGGCAGGAACACTGAAGCTTTCTTT. Protein sequence: CASSRTGGRNTEAFF.

The chain is built from TRBV30 and TRBJ1-4, with 10 bases lining up with TRBD1. There are 13 residues in the CDR3. CDR1 GTSNPN and CDR2 SVGIG come from the germline V gene (reference sequence). V was pared by 5 bases and J by 8 bases, with 5 bases of the junction left unmatched. The CDR3 here is CAWGDRGKEKLFF. For the CDR3, the DNA is TGTGCCTGGGGGGACAGGGGAAAGGAAAAACTGTTTTTT.

This rearrangement joins TRBV28 to TRBJ1-2; D is unclear. Per germline, CDR1 MDHEN and CDR2 SYDVKM. The germline V and J ends were trimmed by 3 bases and 4 bases, with 6 bases remaining between them. This CDR3 spans 12 amino acids. Written as DNA, the CDR3 is TGTGCCAGCAGTTTTGGCAGCTATGGCTACACCTTC. As protein: CASSFGSYGYTF.

The V and J genes are TRBV15 and TRBJ2-7, with D possibly matching TRBD2 (5 bases). CDR3 length equals 17 residues. V lost 0 bases and J 5 bases, leaving 20 bases between the germline ends. The germline gives CDR1 LNHNV, CDR2 YYDKDF (reference sequence). In DNA form, the CDR3 reads TGTGCCACCAGCAGAGATCGGGGTAATGTTTGGGTCCACGAGCAGTACTTC. As protein: CATSRDRGNVWVHEQYF.

The DNA of the CDR3 is TGCGCCAGCAGCCATTATCGCACGGGGGAGACTGAAGCTTTCTTT. Protein product: CASSHYRTGETEAFF. V is TRBV4-3 and J is TRBJ1-1, with a possible D match to TRBD1 (5 bases). Germline values: CDR1 LGHNA, CDR2 YSLEER. Trimming removed 3 bases from V and 5 bases from J, with 16 bases in between. The length of the CDR3 is 15 residues.

The V and J genes are TRBV7-2 and TRBJ2-7, with a weak D call TRBD1 (5 bases). Germline V gene lookup returns CDR1 SGHTA and CDR2 FQGNSA. The ends were cut back, 6 bases at V and 2 bases at J, with 14 bases in the middle. CDR3 length equals 14 residues. This CDR3 is CASSFRQITYEQYF. The CDR3 DNA is TGTGCCAGCAGTTTTAGACAGATTACCTACGAGCAGTACTTC.

This clone was found a few times. This rearrangement joins TRBV30 to TRBJ2-2, with a weak D call TRBD2 (6 bases). Trimming shortened V by 0 bases and J by 3 bases, and 11 bases separated the two germline ends. The CDR3 spans 15 residues. Germline V gene sequence: CDR1 GTSNPN, CDR2 SVGIG (reference sequence). CDR3 in amino acids: CAWSVSGEDTGELFF. CDR3 bases: TGTGCCTGGAGTGTTTCGGGGGAGGACACCGGGGAGCTGTTTTTT.

V is TRBV6-6 and J is TRBJ2-1; 8 bases match TRBD1. The CDR3 loop spans 14 amino acids. V was clipped by 5 bases and J by 7 bases; unmatched bases: 7. Germline CDR1 and CDR2: MNHNY and SVGAGI (reference sequence). The CDR3 region has the DNA TGTGCCAGCAGTCCGGACAGGGAAGGTAATGAGCAGTTCTTC. Translated, it gives CASSPDREGNEQFF.

The rearrangement uses TRBV11-2 and TRBJ2-7; D is uncertain. This CDR3 region has 12 residues. CDR1 SGHAT and CDR2 FQNNGV come from the germline V gene. Trimming took off 1 base at V and 9 bases at J, with 10 bases between the two ends. This CDR3 reads CASSLGQATQYF. As DNA, the CDR3 is TGTGCCAGCAGCTTAGGGCAGGCCACGCAGTACTTC.

The CDR3 DNA sequence: TGTGCCAGCAACCCGGACATACCACCGTACACCATATATTTT. It codes for CASNPDIPPYTIYF. This rearrangement joins TRBV6-1 to TRBJ1-3; D possibly corresponds to TRBD1 (5 bases). This CDR3 contains 14 residues. Germline loops: CDR1 MNHNS, CDR2 SASEGT. Trimming took off 7 bases at V and 8 bases at J, with 18 bases between the two ends.

This chain joins TRBV5-6 and TRBJ1-1; D remains unclear. The CDR3 is made up of 17 amino acids. V was pared by 2 bases and J by 3 bases, with 20 bases between. Germline CDR1 SGHDT, CDR2 YYEEEE. As DNA, the CDR3 is TGTGCCAGCAGCTTTTCAATTTGGCGGGGATGGGACACTGAAGCTTTCTTT. It translates to CASSFSIWRGWDTEAFF.

This clone occurred a few times. The rearrangement joins TRBV27 to TRBJ1-3; 8 positions match TRBD1. V was clipped by 5 bases and J by 11 bases; unmatched bases: 11. There are 14 residues in the CDR3. The germline V gene encodes CDR1 MNHEY and CDR2 SMNVEV (reference sequence). CDR3 in amino acids: CASSPDRDLFPIYF. CDR3 DNA: TGTGCCAGCAGTCCGGACAGGGATCTGTTTCCCATATATTTT.

The chain is built from TRBV28 and TRBJ2-5; D is possibly TRBD2 (6 bases). The V end lost 7 bases, the J end lost 2 bases, and 14 bases lay between the germline ends. Germline lookup yields CDR1 MDHEN and CDR2 SYDVKM. The CDR3 is 14 amino acids. The CDR3 coding sequence is TGTGCCAGCAACCCCCCAGGGAGGCAAGAGACCCAGTACTTC. Its translation: CASNPPGRQETQYF.

V gene TRBV7-8 combines with J gene TRBJ1-6; D remains ambiguous. This CDR3 has 14 amino acids. Germline CDR1 SGHVS, CDR2 FQNEAQ. V gave up 4 bases and J gave up 6 bases, with 10 bases separating them. DNA for the CDR3: TGTGCCAGCAGCTCGAGAGGAGGTAATTCACCCCTCCACTTT. Translation: CASSSRGGNSPLHF.

The V and J genes are TRBV7-2 and TRBJ1-6; weak D call: TRBD1 (5 bases). Germline V gene data show CDR1 as SGHTA and CDR2 as FQGNSA. The germline V and J ends were trimmed by 1 base and 4 bases, with 17 bases remaining between them. The CDR3 is 18 residues long. The CDR3 reads CASSLGVGRVGYNSPLHF. CDR3 coding DNA: TGTGCCAGCAGCTTAGGGGTTGGCAGGGTGGGGTATAATTCACCCCTCCACTTT.

The chain links TRBV5-1 to TRBJ2-5; 13 bases align to TRBD2. CDR3 size: 16 residues. The V and J ends lost 1 base and 5 bases, in that order; junction bases with no gene match: 5. The germline V gene has CDR1 SGHRS and CDR2 YFSETQ. In DNA, the CDR3 is TGCGCCAGCAGCTTGTGGGGGACTAGCGGGGAGGAGACCCAGTACTTC. Protein product: CASSLWGTSGEETQYF.

The rearrangement uses TRBV10-3 and TRBJ2-2; D ambiguous. Germline-derived CDR1 and CDR2 are ENHRY and SYGVKD. This CDR3 has 11 amino acids. V was cut by 4 bases and J by 8 bases, with 5 bases left in between. The CDR3 reads CAISGAGELFF. The CDR3 bases are TGTGCCATCAGTGGAGCAGGGGAGCTGTTTTTT.

This clone was recorded once. V gene TRBV4-1 combines with J gene TRBJ2-1; 8 bases are shared with TRBD2. Germline-derived CDR1 and CDR2 are MGHRA and YSYEKL. V dropped 7 bases and J dropped 3; count of bases not matched to a gene: 8. The CDR3 totals 15 residues. The CDR3 here is CASTTEREFYNEQFF. For the CDR3, the DNA is TGCGCCAGCACCACAGAGCGGGAGTTCTACAATGAGCAGTTCTTC.